Here is one TCR beta chain with its context. These data originate in a study of blood T cell repertoires in COVID-19. For the study at large: Collection of acute and convalescent COVID-19 samples took place in the United States, Italy and Spain.

This CDR3 has 15 amino acids. V was clipped by 4 bases and J by 2 bases; unmatched bases: 6. CDR1 SGHVS and CDR2 FQNEAQ come from the germline V gene. TCRdb's table, derived via immunoSEQ multiplex PCR, lists solely in-frame clones and lacks some. The table has about 400,000 clones, around nine tenths seen once. This chain links TRBV7-8 with TRBJ1-1; TRBD1 matches at 8 bases. The material sequenced was PBMCs or T cells enriched from blood (not recorded which). The TCR was taken from a woman aged 18-29 years with acute COVID-19. The CDR3 DNA reads TGTGCCAGCAGCTCCCTCAGGGGGCGAAACACTGAAGCTTTCTTT. This encodes CASSSLRGRNTEAFF.